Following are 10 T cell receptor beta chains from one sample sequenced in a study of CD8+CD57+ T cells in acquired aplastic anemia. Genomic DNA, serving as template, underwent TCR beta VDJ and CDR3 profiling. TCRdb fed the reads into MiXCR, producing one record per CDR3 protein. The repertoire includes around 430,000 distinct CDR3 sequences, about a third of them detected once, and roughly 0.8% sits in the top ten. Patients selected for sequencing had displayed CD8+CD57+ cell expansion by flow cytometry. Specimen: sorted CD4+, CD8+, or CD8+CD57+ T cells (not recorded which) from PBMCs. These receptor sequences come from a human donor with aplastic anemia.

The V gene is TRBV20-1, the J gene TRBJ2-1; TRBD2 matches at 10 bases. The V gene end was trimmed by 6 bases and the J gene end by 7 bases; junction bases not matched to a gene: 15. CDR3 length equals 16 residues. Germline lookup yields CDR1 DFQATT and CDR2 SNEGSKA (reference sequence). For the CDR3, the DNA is TGCAGTGCCCCCACCAGAACTAGCGGGAAAGGGAATGAGCAGTTCTTC. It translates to CSAPTRTSGKGNEQFF.

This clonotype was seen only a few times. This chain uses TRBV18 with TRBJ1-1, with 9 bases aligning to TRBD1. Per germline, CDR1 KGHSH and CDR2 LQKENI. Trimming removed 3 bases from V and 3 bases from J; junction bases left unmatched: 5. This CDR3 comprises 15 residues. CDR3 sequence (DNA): TGTGCCAGCTCACCTCTGGGACAGGGATACACTGAAGCTTTCTTT. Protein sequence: CASSPLGQGYTEAFF. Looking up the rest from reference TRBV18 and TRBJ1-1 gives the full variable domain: NAGVMQNPRHLVRRRGQEARLRCSPMKGHSHVYWYRQLPEEGLKFMVYLQKENIIDESGMPKERFSAEFPKEGPSILRIQQVVRGDSAAYFCASSPLGQGYTEAFFGQGTRLTVV.

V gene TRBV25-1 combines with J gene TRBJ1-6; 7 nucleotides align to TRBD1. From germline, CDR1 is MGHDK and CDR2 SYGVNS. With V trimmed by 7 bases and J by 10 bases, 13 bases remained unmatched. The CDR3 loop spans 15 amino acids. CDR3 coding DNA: TGTGCCAGCACCGAGGGGGCGCCCTGTGAGTCACCCCTCCACTTT. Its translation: CASTEGAPCESPLHF.

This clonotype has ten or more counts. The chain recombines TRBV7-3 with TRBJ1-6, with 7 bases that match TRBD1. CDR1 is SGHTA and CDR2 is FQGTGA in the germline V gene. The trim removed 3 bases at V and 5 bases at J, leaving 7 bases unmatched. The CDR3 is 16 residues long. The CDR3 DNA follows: TGTGCCAGCAGCTTGGAGGCAGGGGGTAATAATTCACCCCTCCACTTT. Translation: CASSLEAGGNNSPLHF.

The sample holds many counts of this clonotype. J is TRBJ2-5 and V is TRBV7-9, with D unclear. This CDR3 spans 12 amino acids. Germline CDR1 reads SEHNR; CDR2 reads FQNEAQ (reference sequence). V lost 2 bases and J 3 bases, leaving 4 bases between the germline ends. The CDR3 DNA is TGTGCCAGCAGCTTATCCGAAGAGACCCAGTACTTC. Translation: CASSLSEETQYF.

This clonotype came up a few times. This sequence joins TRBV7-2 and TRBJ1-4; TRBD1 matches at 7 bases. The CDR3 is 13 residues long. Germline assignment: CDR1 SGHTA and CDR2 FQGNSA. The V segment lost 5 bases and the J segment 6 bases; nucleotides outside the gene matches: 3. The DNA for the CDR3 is TGTGCCAGCAGCACAGGGGTGGATGAAAAACTGTTTTTT. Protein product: CASSTGVDEKLFF.

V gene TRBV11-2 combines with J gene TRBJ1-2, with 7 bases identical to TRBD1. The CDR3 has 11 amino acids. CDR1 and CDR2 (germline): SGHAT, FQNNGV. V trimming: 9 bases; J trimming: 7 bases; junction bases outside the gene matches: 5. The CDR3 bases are TGTGCCAGGGATAACAGGGGTGGCTACACCTTC. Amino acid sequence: CARDNRGGYTF.

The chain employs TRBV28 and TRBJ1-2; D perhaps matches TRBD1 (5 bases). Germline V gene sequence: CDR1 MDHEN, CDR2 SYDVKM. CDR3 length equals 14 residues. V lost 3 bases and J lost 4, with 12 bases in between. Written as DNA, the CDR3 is TGTGCCAGCAGTTTGTCTCAGGGCAGCTATGGCTACACCTTC. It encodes CASSLSQGSYGYTF.

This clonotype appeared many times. CDR3 sequence (DNA): TGCAGTGCTAGGTCTCGGCCGAACACTGAAGCTTTCTTT. As protein: CSARSRPNTEAFF. This chain joins TRBV20-1 and TRBJ1-1; D gene unclear. Germline lookup yields CDR1 DFQATT and CDR2 SNEGSKA (reference sequence). The CDR3 consists of 13 residues. The germline V and J ends were trimmed by 3 bases and 1 base, with 9 bases remaining between them.

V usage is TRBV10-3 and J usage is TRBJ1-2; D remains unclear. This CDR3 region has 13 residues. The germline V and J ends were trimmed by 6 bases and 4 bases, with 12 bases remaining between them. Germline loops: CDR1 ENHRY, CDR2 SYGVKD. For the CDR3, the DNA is TGTGCCATCAGCCCCGAGGACGGCTATGGCTACACCTTC. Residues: CAISPEDGYGYTF.